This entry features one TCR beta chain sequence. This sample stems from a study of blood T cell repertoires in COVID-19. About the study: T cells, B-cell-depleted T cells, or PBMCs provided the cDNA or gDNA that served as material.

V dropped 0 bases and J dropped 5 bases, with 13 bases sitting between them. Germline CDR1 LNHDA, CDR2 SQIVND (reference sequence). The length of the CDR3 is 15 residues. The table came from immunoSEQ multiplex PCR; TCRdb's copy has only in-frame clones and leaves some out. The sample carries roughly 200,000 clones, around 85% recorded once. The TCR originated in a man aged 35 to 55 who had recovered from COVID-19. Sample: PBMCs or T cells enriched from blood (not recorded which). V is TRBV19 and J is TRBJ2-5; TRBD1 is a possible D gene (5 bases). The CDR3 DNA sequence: TGTGCCAGTAGTATAGATCTAGGGGTCCGGGAGACCCAGTACTTC. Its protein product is CASSIDLGVRETQYF.